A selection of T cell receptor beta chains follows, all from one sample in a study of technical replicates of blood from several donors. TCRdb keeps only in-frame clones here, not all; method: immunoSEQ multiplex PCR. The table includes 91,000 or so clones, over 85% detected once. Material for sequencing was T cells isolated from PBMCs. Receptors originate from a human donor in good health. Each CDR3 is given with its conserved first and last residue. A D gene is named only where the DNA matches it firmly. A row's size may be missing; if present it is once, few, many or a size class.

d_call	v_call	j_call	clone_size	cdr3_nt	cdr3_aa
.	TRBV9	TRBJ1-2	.	TGTGCCAGCTCTTCTTCGGGAGGAAGGTATGGCTACACCTTC	CASSSSGGRYGYTF
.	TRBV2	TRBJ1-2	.	TGTGCCAGCAGTGTACGACTCTATGGCTACACCTTC	CASSVRLYGYTF
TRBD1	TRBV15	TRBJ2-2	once	TGTGCCACCAGCAGAGATAGGGACAGAAACACCGGGGAGCTGTTTTTT	CATSRDRDRNTGELFF
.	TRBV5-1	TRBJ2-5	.	TGCGCCAGCAGCTTCAGGGCTTTCCAAGAGACCCAGTACTTC	CASSFRAFQETQYF
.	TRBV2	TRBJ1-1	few	TGTGCCAGCAGACTCAGGGAAGAAGCTTTCTTT	CASRLREEAFF
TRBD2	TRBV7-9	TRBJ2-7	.	TGTGCCAGCAGCTTGAAGCGGGAGTACGAGCAGTACTTC	CASSLKREYEQYF
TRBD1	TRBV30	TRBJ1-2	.	TGTGCCTGGACCGGTACAGGGGTCTATGGCTACACCTTC	CAWTGTGVYGYTF
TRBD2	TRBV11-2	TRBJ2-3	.	TGTGCCAGCAGCTTAGTTGGGCTAGCGGGAGGTACAGATACGCAGTATTTT	CASSLVGLAGGTDTQYF
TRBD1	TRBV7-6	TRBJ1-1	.	TGTGCCAGCAGCTTAGCTACAGGGGCGAGGACTGAAGCTTTCTTT	CASSLATGARTEAFF
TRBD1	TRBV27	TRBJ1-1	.	TGTGCCAGCACCCGAAGGTTAGAGACAGGGGAATTTTACACTGAAGCTTTCTTT	CASTRRLETGEFYTEAFF
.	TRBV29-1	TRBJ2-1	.	TGCAGCGTTGCATCCAATGAGCAGTTCTTC	CSVASNEQFF
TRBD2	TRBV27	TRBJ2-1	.	TGTGCCAGCAGTTCTAGCGGGAGTGAGGACAATGAGCAGTTCTTC	CASSSSGSEDNEQFF
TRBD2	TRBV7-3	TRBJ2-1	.	TGTGCCAGCAGGGAATTAGCGGGAGAGGCCTACAATGAGCAGTTCTTC	CASRELAGEAYNEQFF
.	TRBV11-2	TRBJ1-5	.	TGTGCCAGCAGCTTCGGGGGGATCGGGCAGCCCCAGCATTTT	CASSFGGIGQPQHF
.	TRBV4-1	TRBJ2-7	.	TGCGCCAGCAGCCGGACACAGGCCTACGAGCAGTACTTC	CASSRTQAYEQYF
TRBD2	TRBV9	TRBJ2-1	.	TGTGCCAGCAGCGGGAATTCGGGACTAGCGGGCCGCAATGAGCAGTTCTTC	CASSGNSGLAGRNEQFF
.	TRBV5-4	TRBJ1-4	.	TGTGCCAGCAGCTTGGACTTTCCCGATGAAAAACTGTTTTTT	CASSLDFPDEKLFF
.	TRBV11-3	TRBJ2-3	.	TGTGCCAGCAGCTTAGCAGATTTGGCAGGCACAGATACGCAGTATTTT	CASSLADLAGTDTQYF
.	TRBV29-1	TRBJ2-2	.	TGCAGCGGACAAGACACCGGGGAGCTGTTTTTT	CSGQDTGELFF
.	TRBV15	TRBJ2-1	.	TGTGCCACCAGCAGCGAGGTGGTAACGGGAAATGAGCAGTTCTTC	CATSSEVVTGNEQFF
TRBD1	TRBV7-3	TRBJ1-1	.	TGTGCCAGCAGCTTAATTGGGGACAGGGGATCTGAAGCTTTCTTT	CASSLIGDRGSEAFF
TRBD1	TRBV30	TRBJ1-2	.	TGTGCCTGGAGTGAACGGACAGGGGATGGCTACACCTTC	CAWSERTGDGYTF
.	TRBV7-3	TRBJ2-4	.	TGTGCCAGCAGCGTCGACGGGAACATTCAGTACTTC	CASSVDGNIQYF
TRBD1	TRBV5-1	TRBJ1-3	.	TGCGCCAGCAGCTTGCTTGGGACAGGGGTTTTAAACACCATATATTTT	CASSLLGTGVLNTIYF
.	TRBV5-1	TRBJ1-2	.	TGCGCCAGCAGCCTGGATTCCGGGGTTTATGGCTACACCTTC	CASSLDSGVYGYTF
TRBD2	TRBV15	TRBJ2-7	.	TGTGCCACCAGCAGGGGGATCCCTAGCGGGAGTAAAAACGAGCAGTACTTC	CATSRGIPSGSKNEQYF
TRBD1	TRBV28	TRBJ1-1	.	TGTGCCAGCAGTTCGGGACAGGGGTTCACTGAAGCTTTCTTT	CASSSGQGFTEAFF
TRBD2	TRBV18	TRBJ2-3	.	TGTGCCAGCTCACCACTAGCGGGGGCCACAGATACGCAGTATTTT	CASSPLAGATDTQYF
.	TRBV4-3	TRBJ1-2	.	TGCGCCAGCAGCCAAGATCAAAGTCTCGCCAGGGCCGCTAGGGGCTACACCTTC	CASSQDQSLARAARGYTF
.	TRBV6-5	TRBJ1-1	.	TGTGCCAGCAGTTACTCGATGGCGGGCAGTGAAGCTTTCTTT	CASSYSMAGSEAFF
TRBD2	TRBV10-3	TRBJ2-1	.	TGTGCCATCAGTGAAATAGGACTAGCGGGGAACAATGAGCAGTTCTTC	CAISEIGLAGNNEQFF
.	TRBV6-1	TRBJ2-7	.	TGTGCCAGCAGTGAAGGACAGGCTAGCGGATACGAGCAGTACTTC	CASSEGQASGYEQYF
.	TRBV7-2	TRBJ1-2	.	TGTGCCAGCACCCTAAGCGGTAGGGCTGGCTACACCTTC	CASTLSGRAGYTF
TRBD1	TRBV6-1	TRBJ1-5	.	TGTGCCAGCAGTCCGACAGGGGTTCAGCCCCAGCATTTT	CASSPTGVQPQHF
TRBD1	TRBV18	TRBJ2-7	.	TGTGCCAGCTCACCACCGGACAGGTCCCCCTACGAGCAGTACTTC	CASSPPDRSPYEQYF
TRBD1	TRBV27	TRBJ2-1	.	TGTGCCAGCAGTTTCTGGGGACAGGGGACCTACAATGAGCAGTTCTTC	CASSFWGQGTYNEQFF
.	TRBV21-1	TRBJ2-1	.	TGTGCCAGCCGCACCCCCCTAGCGGGAGGGCCTGTTGAGCAGTTCTTC	CASRTPLAGGPVEQFF
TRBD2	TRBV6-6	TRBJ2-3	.	TGTGCCAGCAGTTACGGGACGGGAGGAGGGACAGATACGCAGTATTTT	CASSYGTGGGTDTQYF
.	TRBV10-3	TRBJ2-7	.	TGTGCCATCAACGGAGAACCCCACTACGAGCAGTACTTC	CAINGEPHYEQYF
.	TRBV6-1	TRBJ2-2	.	TGTGCCAGCAGTGAACTTCCGGAGCCCCTCGCCGGGGAGCTGTTTTTT	CASSELPEPLAGELFF
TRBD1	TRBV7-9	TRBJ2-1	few	TGTGCCAGCAGCTCGGACAGGGGGCGTTGGAATGAGCAGTTCTTC	CASSSDRGRWNEQFF
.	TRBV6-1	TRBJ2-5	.	TGTGCCAGCAGTAACCGAGGGCGGGATTGGGAGACCCAGTACTTC	CASSNRGRDWETQYF
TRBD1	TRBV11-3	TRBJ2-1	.	TGTGCCAGCAGCTCCATCGACAGGGTGAAGCATGAGCAGTTCTTC	CASSSIDRVKHEQFF
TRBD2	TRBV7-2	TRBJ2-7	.	TGTGCCAGCAGTCCGCGCGCGGGGGGAACCTACGAGCAGTACTTC	CASSPRAGGTYEQYF
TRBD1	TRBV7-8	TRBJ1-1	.	TGTGCCAGCAGCTCGCCCAGGGACAGGGGGATCGATTTTCAGCGAGCTTTCTTT	CASSSPRDRGIDFQRAFF
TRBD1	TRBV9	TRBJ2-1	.	TGTGCCAGCAGCTCGGCGGTACAGGGGAGAGATGAGCAGTTCTTC	CASSSAVQGRDEQFF
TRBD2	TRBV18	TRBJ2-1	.	TGTGCCAGCTCTGAAGCGGGAGGGTACAATGAGCAGTTCTTC	CASSEAGGYNEQFF
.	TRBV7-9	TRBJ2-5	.	TGTGCCAGCAGCTCCACTAGTCTCCTGGAGACCCAGTACTTC	CASSSTSLLETQYF
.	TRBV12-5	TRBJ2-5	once	TGTGCTAGTGCCAAGAACGGGGTAGAGACCCAGTACTTC	CASAKNGVETQYF
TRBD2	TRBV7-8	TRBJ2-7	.	TGTGCCAGCAGCTCTCCCGGGACTAGGAGTGAGCAGTACTTC	CASSSPGTRSEQYF
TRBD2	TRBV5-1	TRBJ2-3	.	TGCGCCAGCGGACTAGCGGGATCCACAGATACGCAGTATTTT	CASGLAGSTDTQYF